This entry describes one TCR beta chain. The CDR3 length is 13 residues. Germline values: CDR1 MNHNY, CDR2 SVGAGI (reference sequence). V shed 4 bases and J 8 bases; nucleotides not matched to a gene: 4. Some clones are missing from TCRdb's copy, which holds only in-frame ones; the method was immunoSEQ multiplex PCR. In the table there are 70,000 to 95,000 clones, 70% to 90% of which are singletons. This sample was taken from a study of T cell responses to AZD1222 COVID-19 vaccine. This chain joins TRBV6-6 and TRBJ1-3, with TRBD1 matching over 8 bases. The receptor was derived from an adult who received the AZD1222 COVID-19 vaccine. Source: peripheral blood, taken 28 days after the second AZD1222 dose. The CDR3, as DNA: TGTGCCAGCAGTTCCCAGGGGGCAGACACCATATATTTT. Its protein product is CASSSQGADTIYF.